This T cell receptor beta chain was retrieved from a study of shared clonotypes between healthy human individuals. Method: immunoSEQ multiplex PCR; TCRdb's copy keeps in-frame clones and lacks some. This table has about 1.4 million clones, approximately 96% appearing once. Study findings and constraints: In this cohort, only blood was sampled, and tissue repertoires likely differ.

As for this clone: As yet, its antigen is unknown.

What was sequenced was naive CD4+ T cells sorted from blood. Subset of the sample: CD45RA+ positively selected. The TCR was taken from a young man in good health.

Here the CDR3 reads CASSPKTGNGYTF. CDR3 sequence (DNA): TGTGCCAGCTCACCCAAGACAGGGAATGGCTACACCTTC. V usage is TRBV18 and J usage is TRBJ1-2; 7 nucleotides agree with TRBD1. CDR3 length: 13 residues. With 3 bases clipped from V and 6 bases from J, the junction kept 4 bases outside the gene matches. The germline CDR1 and CDR2 sequences are KGHSH and LQKENI.